One sample yielded the 2 T cell receptor beta chains listed below, sequenced in a study of CD8 T cells in Susac syndrome (dated by TCRdb to about 2019). The library was produced with the immunoSEQ multiplex PCR assay. RNA was extracted using the RNeasy kit, and roughly 0.5 to 1 microgram was reverse transcribed with random hexamers. TCRdb passed the public sequencing reads through fastp at Q25 and MiXCR, retaining productive beta sequences. Here each entry gathers all rows of one CDR3 protein and keeps the most common genes and DNA. Here the sample has fewer than 150,000 distinct CDR3 sequences; roughly 94% occur a single time. The ten top clones hold approximately 0.3% of the sample. The specimen was CD8+ T cells from PBMCs. The source of these receptors is a human donor in good health.

The chain carries TRBV30 and TRBJ1-1; D remains ambiguous. In germline, CDR1 is GTSNPN, CDR2 SVGIG (reference sequence). The CDR3 has 12 amino acids. V was trimmed by 1 base and J by 7 bases, leaving 10 bases between them. The CDR3 bases are TGTGCCTGGAGTGGCGGACGGGATGAAGCTTTCTTT. Encoded protein: CAWSGGRDEAFF.

This chain joins TRBV2 and TRBJ2-1; 7 bases are shared with TRBD2. CDR3 length: 17 residues. Germline lookup yields CDR1 SNHLY and CDR2 FYNNEI. J gave up 2 bases and V 3 bases, and 10 bases lay outside the gene matches. CDR3 DNA: TGTGCCAGCAGTGATCACTGGGGGGAGGGCCCCTACAATGAGCAGTTCTTC. Its translation is CASSDHWGEGPYNEQFF.